The 32 T cell receptor beta chains below come from one sample, sequenced in a study of identical twins. Each CDR3 protein gets one entry after TCRdb re-called the 5' RACE reads with MiXCR. The table includes fewer than 250,000 distinct CDR3 sequences, approximately 9% detected once. The sample taken for sequencing was memory (CD45RO+) T cells sorted from blood. Source of these receptors: a young woman in good health.

The V and J genes are TRBV7-2 and TRBJ1-4, with unresolved D. The germline V gene has CDR1 SGHTA and CDR2 FQGNSA. The CDR3 covers 14 residues. Deletions cut 3 bases from V and 7 bases from J, with 12 bases between. DNA of the CDR3: TGTGCCAGCAGCTTCAGGACTTCGGTTGAAAAACTGTTTTTT. This gives the protein CASSFRTSVEKLFF.

The rearrangement links TRBV30 to TRBJ2-7, with 7 bases matching TRBD2. There are 15 residues in the CDR3. J lost 4 bases, V lost 3 bases, and 12 bases had no gene match. Germline assignment: CDR1 GTSNPN and CDR2 SVGIG (reference sequence). The CDR3 coding sequence is TGTGCCTGGAGCCGGACTAGGAAGGGTATTTACGAGCAGTACTTC. It yields the protein CAWSRTRKGIYEQYF.

This clonotype was found many times. The rearrangement joins TRBV7-8 to TRBJ1-1, with 9 bases aligning to TRBD1. CDR1 and CDR2 from the germline V gene are SGHVS and FQNEAQ. The CDR3 covers 15 residues. V lost 5 bases and J lost 4; bases outside the gene matches: 8. CDR3 bases: TGTGCCAGCAGCGCCCGGGACAGGGTGAGCACTGAAGCTTTCTTT. It yields the protein CASSARDRVSTEAFF.

This clonotype was seen ten or more times. This chain joins TRBV9 and TRBJ1-1, with a possible D match to TRBD1 (6 bases). From germline, CDR1 is SGDLS and CDR2 YYNGEE. The length of the CDR3 is 13 residues. Trimming removed 4 bases at V and 3 bases at J, with 10 bases between. CDR3 amino acids: CASSRRGDTEAFF. The CDR3 DNA sequence: TGTGCCAGCAGCCGGAGGGGGGACACTGAAGCTTTCTTT.

This clonotype was picked up a small number of times. The chain employs TRBV24-1 and TRBJ2-2; tentatively, D is TRBD2 (6 bases). The CDR3 contains 13 residues. Germline V CDR1 and CDR2: KGHDR, SFDVKD. CDR3 sequence (DNA): TGTGCTATCGGAGGGCCGGGGACCGGGGAGCTGTTTTTT. This translates into CAIGGPGTGELFF.

The V call is TRBV18, the J call TRBJ2-1; 10 nucleotides line up with TRBD2. The V gene's germline CDR1 is KGHSH and CDR2 LQKENI. The length of the CDR3 is 17 residues. The junction had 11 bases not matched to a gene; V was cut back by 1 base and J by 8 bases. The CDR3 is CASSPLPSGSPLDEQFF. The CDR3 DNA reads as TGTGCCAGCTCACCACTGCCTAGCGGGAGTCCCCTTGATGAGCAGTTCTTC. Combining the CDR3 with reference TRBV18 and TRBJ2-1 gives the whole variable domain NAGVMQNPRHLVRRRGQEARLRCSPMKGHSHVYWYRQLPEEGLKFMVYLQKENIIDESGMPKERFSAEFPKEGPSILRIQQVVRGDSAAYFCASSPLPSGSPLDEQFFGPGTRLTVL.

This clonotype was seen many times. The chain carries TRBV20-1 and TRBJ1-2; TRBD1 agrees at 12 bases. From germline, CDR1 is DFQATT and CDR2 SNEGSKA (reference sequence). CDR3 size: 15 residues. Trimming cost V 6 bases and J 4 bases; bases outside gene matches: 9. CDR3 loop: CSAAPGQGAAYGYTF. The CDR3 bases are TGCAGTGCAGCCCCGGGACAGGGGGCGGCCTATGGCTACACCTTC.

Ten or more counts support this clonotype. V is TRBV5-1 and J is TRBJ2-7; TRBD2 might be the D (7 bases). Germline V gene lookup returns CDR1 SGHRS and CDR2 YFSETQ. Trimming stripped 4 bases from V and 7 bases from J, with 24 bases between. The CDR3 is made up of 16 amino acids. The CDR3: CASSLKGGSYISEQYF. CDR3 nucleotides: TGCGCCAGCAGCCTAAAGGGGGGGTCTTATATTTCGGAGCAGTACTTC.

This chain links TRBV7-9 with TRBJ1-1; no firm D call. The CDR3 consists of 12 residues. The V gene's germline CDR1 is SEHNR and CDR2 FQNEAQ (reference sequence). V lost 5 bases, J lost 3 bases, and 7 bases lay in between. CDR3 in amino acids: CASSQRDTEAFF. CDR3 nucleotides: TGTGCCAGCAGCCAGCGGGACACTGAAGCTTTCTTT.

This clonotype showed up just a few times. The V gene is TRBV27, the J gene TRBJ2-2, with 10 bases that match TRBD2. The trim removed 1 base at V and 3 bases at J, leaving 14 bases unmatched. This CDR3 has 20 residues. CDR1 and CDR2 from the germline V gene are MNHEY and SMNVEV (reference sequence). In DNA form, the CDR3 reads TGTGCCAGCAGTTTATTCCCCCCGGCTAGCGGGGGTATGTACACCGGGGAGCTGTTTTTT. It is translated as CASSLFPPASGGMYTGELFF.

This clonotype was recorded a few times. This chain uses TRBV5-1 with TRBJ2-7, with 11 bases that match TRBD1. This CDR3 has 14 residues. The germline V gene has CDR1 SGHRS and CDR2 YFSETQ. The J segment lost 4 bases and the V segment lost 5 bases, leaving 5 bases of the junction unmatched. CDR3 protein: CASRPGTGGYEQYF. For the CDR3, the DNA is TGCGCCAGCAGACCCGGGACAGGGGGATACGAGCAGTACTTC. The full variable domain, in which reference TRBV5-1 and TRBJ2-7 provide the parts outside the CDR3, is KAGVTQTPRYLIKTRGQQVTLSCSPISGHRSVSWYQQTPGQGLQFLFEYFSETQRNKGNFPGRFSGRQFSNSRSEMNVSTLELGDSALYLCASRPGTGGYEQYFGPGTRLTVT.

The V gene is TRBV7-2, the J gene TRBJ2-1; no reliable D call. V was trimmed by 3 bases and J by 9 bases, leaving 6 bases between them. CDR3 length: 11 amino acids. Germline lookup yields CDR1 SGHTA and CDR2 FQGNSA. CDR3 DNA sequence: TGTGCCAGCAGCTTTGAAGGTGAGCAGTTCTTC. This codes for CASSFEGEQFF.

This clonotype occurred many times. V is TRBV12-3 or TRBV12-4 and J is TRBJ2-7, with D unclear. The CDR3 has 13 amino acids. V was trimmed by 5 bases and J by 3 bases, leaving 11 bases between them. In DNA form, the CDR3 reads TGTGCCAGCAGTCTAGGACCCCGCTACGAGCAGTACTTC. As protein: CASSLGPRYEQYF.

V usage is TRBV5-1 and J usage is TRBJ2-3; possibly TRBD1 or TRBD2 for D (5 bases each). The germline V and J ends were trimmed by 7 bases and 5 bases, with 14 bases remaining between them. This CDR3 has 13 amino acids. In germline, CDR1 is SGHRS, CDR2 YFSETQ. CDR3 region: CASGTGQGDTQYF. The CDR3 coding sequence is TGCGCCAGCGGGACGGGGCAGGGAGATACGCAGTATTTT.

J is TRBJ1-2 and V is TRBV11-3; D gene unclear. V lost 5 bases, J lost 6 bases, and 13 bases lay in between. CDR1 SGHNT and CDR2 YENEEA come from the germline V gene. This CDR3 is 13 amino acids long. The CDR3: CASSPTGGDGYTF. The CDR3 DNA is TGTGCCAGCAGCCCCACTGGCGGCGATGGCTACACCTTC.

This clonotype was seen repeatedly, ten times or more. This chain links TRBV2 with TRBJ2-3; D gene uncertain. Germline V CDR1 and CDR2: SNHLY, FYNNEI. The V gene lost 10 bases and the J gene lost 0 bases, with 11 bases spanning the gap. This CDR3 region has 13 residues. CDR3 sequence reads: CATKLRSTDTQYF. The CDR3 region has the DNA TGTGCCACCAAACTTAGGAGCACAGATACGCAGTATTTT.

This clonotype was counted many times. This chain joins TRBV29-1 and TRBJ2-6; 8 nucleotides match TRBD1. CDR1 SQVTM and CDR2 ANQGSEA come from the germline V gene. The CDR3 runs to 14 residues. V gave up 5 bases and J gave up 4 bases; unmatched junction bases: 4. CDR3 in amino acids: CSVRQGNGANVLTF. The CDR3 nucleotides are TGCAGCGTTAGACAGGGGAACGGGGCCAACGTCCTGACTTTC. Full variable domain (outside the CDR3, taken from reference TRBV29-1 and TRBJ2-6): SAVISQKPSRDICQRGTSLTIQCQVDSQVTMMFWYRQQPGQSLTLIATANQGSEATYESGFVIDKFPISRPNLTFSTLTVSNMSPEDSSIYLCSVRQGNGANVLTFGAGSRLTVL.

The V call is TRBV27, the J call TRBJ2-7, with a tentative D call TRBD1 (5 bases). Trimming shortened V by 6 bases and J by 0 bases, and 15 bases separated the two germline ends. The CDR3 runs to 15 residues. Germline loops: CDR1 MNHEY, CDR2 SMNVEV (reference sequence). CDR3 in DNA: TGTGCCAGCAGCTCACCCAGGGTCGGCTCCTACGAGCAGTACTTC. It is translated as CASSSPRVGSYEQYF.

The chain combines TRBV20-1 with TRBJ1-2; the match to TRBD1 covers 10 bases. Germline trimming cut 0 bases from V and 5 bases from J; bases unmatched to any gene: 3. Germline V gene data show CDR1 as DFQATT and CDR2 as SNEGSKA (reference sequence). The CDR3 sequence is 14 residues long. CDR3 protein: CSARDRDRGYGYTF. CDR3 nucleotides: TGCAGTGCTAGAGATAGGGACAGGGGATATGGCTACACCTTC.

This clonotype has more than one count but fewer than ten. The chain joins TRBV27 to TRBJ1-6; 8 bases agree with TRBD1. CDR1 MNHEY and CDR2 SMNVEV come from the germline V gene (reference sequence). CDR3 length: 13 amino acids. V trimming: 7 bases; J trimming: 9 bases; junction bases outside the gene matches: 5. This CDR3 is CASTDRGSSPLHF. The CDR3 region has the DNA TGTGCCAGCACCGACAGGGGCTCTTCACCCCTCCACTTT.

The chain carries TRBV20-1 and TRBJ2-7, with D unresolved. Germline V lookup: CDR1 DFQATT, CDR2 SNEGSKA (reference sequence). The CDR3 runs to 12 residues. Trimming took off 3 bases at V and 3 bases at J, with 9 bases between the two ends. The CDR3 nucleotides are TGCAGTGCTAGGGGCTCAGTCTACGAGCAGTACTTC. Translated, it gives CSARGSVYEQYF.

V usage is TRBV6-1 and J usage is TRBJ2-5; 10 bases map to TRBD2. The length of the CDR3 is 14 residues. Per the germline V gene, CDR1 is MNHNS and CDR2 is SASEGT. V lost 9 bases and J lost 4; bases outside the gene matches: 8. The CDR3 DNA sequence: TGTGCCAGTTCTTCCCAGCGGGGGGGAGAGACCCAGTACTTC. It specifies CASSSQRGGETQYF.

The sample holds many counts of this clonotype. The chain uses TRBV6-1 and TRBJ1-5; D remains ambiguous. The germline CDR1 and CDR2 sequences are MNHNS and SASEGT. Trimming stripped 10 bases from V and 1 base from J, with 17 bases between. The CDR3 is 15 amino acids. CDR3 amino acids: CATTGLGGSNQPQHF. The DNA of the CDR3 is TGTGCCACCACTGGCCTGGGAGGGAGCAATCAGCCCCAGCATTTT.

Points on this clonotype: Being one base from a much bigger clone, this may be a read error. The chain is built from TRBV4-1 and TRBJ2-6; D unclear. Per germline, CDR1 MGHRA and CDR2 YSYEKL. The CDR3 runs to 15 residues. The germline V and J ends were trimmed by 4 bases and 1 base, with 8 bases remaining between them. In nucleotides, the CDR3 is TGCGCCAGCAGCCTTTTGGCATCTGGGGCCAACGTCCTGACTTTC. Translating gives CASSLLASGANVLTF.

This clonotype was found a few times. The genes are TRBV6-4 and TRBJ1-1; no clear D. The V and J ends lost 4 bases and 0 bases respectively, with 9 bases between them. The CDR3 totals 14 residues. CDR1 and CDR2 (germline): MRHNA, SNTAGT. CDR3 in amino acids: CASSVDEMNTEAFF. CDR3 bases: TGTGCCAGCAGTGTAGACGAAATGAACACTGAAGCTTTCTTT.

On this clonotype: The germline gene is not matched at one end of the junction; a read error may be the cause. The V gene is TRBV20-1, the J gene TRBJ2-1, with TRBD2 identical over 16 bases. The CDR3 is 17 amino acids. The germline V gene has CDR1 DFQATT and CDR2 SNEGSKA (reference sequence). The CDR3 region is CCARPAGTSGGDNEQFF. Written as DNA, the CDR3 is TGCTGTGCTAGACCCGCCGGGACTAGCGGGGGGGACAATGAGCAGTTCTTC.

This clonotype was seen a handful of times. The chain uses TRBV20-1 and TRBJ1-1; D not resolved. Looked up from germline, CDR1 is DFQATT and CDR2 is SNEGSKA (reference sequence). There are 13 residues in the CDR3. With 3 bases removed from V and 0 bases from J, the gap between germline ends came to 8 bases. The CDR3: CSARNRLNTEAFF. The CDR3 DNA follows: TGCAGTGCTAGGAACAGACTGAACACTGAAGCTTTCTTT.

The V and J genes are TRBV4-1 and TRBJ2-1; 7 nucleotides match TRBD2. In germline, CDR1 is MGHRA, CDR2 YSYEKL. There are 16 residues in the CDR3. The trim removed 1 base at V and 3 bases at J, leaving 6 bases unmatched. The CDR3 here is CASSQGLATLYNEQFF. The CDR3 DNA follows: TGCGCCAGCAGCCAAGGACTAGCAACACTCTACAATGAGCAGTTCTTC.

The J gene is TRBJ2-3, the V gene TRBV20-1; D uncertain. Germline CDR1 reads DFQATT; CDR2 reads SNEGSKA (reference sequence). Trimming took off 2 bases at V and 0 bases at J, with 9 bases between the two ends. This CDR3 is 14 amino acids long. For the CDR3, the DNA is TGCAGTGCTAGACCTAGTGGAAGCACAGATACGCAGTATTTT. It yields the protein CSARPSGSTDTQYF.

This clonotype was detected a few times. The rearrangement links TRBV6-6 to TRBJ1-1; possible D gene TRBD1, 5 bases. V lost 7 bases and J 0 bases, leaving 9 bases between the germline ends. This CDR3 comprises 13 residues. CDR1 and CDR2 (germline): MNHNY, SVGAGI (reference sequence). The CDR3 DNA reads TGTGCCAGCACCCTACAGGTGAACACTGAAGCTTTCTTT. Its translation is CASTLQVNTEAFF.

This clonotype was recorded at least ten times. The gene calls are TRBV18 and TRBJ1-1; 10 positions match TRBD1. Germline V gene lookup returns CDR1 KGHSH and CDR2 LQKENI. This CDR3 contains 16 residues. V lost 6 bases and J lost 3; bases outside the gene matches: 10. This CDR3 reads CASSPLSGTGDTEAFF. CDR3 DNA sequence: TGTGCCAGCTCCCCGCTATCCGGGACAGGGGACACTGAAGCTTTCTTT.

The rearrangement uses TRBV20-1 and TRBJ1-2; a weak D match, TRBD1 (5 bases). Trimming removed 3 bases from V and 8 bases from J, with 19 bases in between. Germline CDR1 and CDR2: DFQATT and SNEGSKA (reference sequence). The CDR3 covers 14 residues. This CDR3 is CSARMPGTVGGYTF. The CDR3 coding sequence is TGCAGTGCTAGGATGCCTGGGACTGTAGGAGGCTACACCTTC.